The 28 T cell receptor beta chains below were found in one sample sequenced in a study of blood T cell repertoires in COVID-19. Clones were sequenced by immunoSEQ multiplex PCR, and TCRdb holds only the in-frame ones, with some missing. The sample contains about 98,000 clones, about 84% of which appear only once. The source material was peripheral blood. These receptors all come from a woman aged 80 or over with acute or convalescent COVID-19.

The chain joins TRBV29-1 to TRBJ1-1; TRBD1 is a possible D gene (5 bases). The CDR3 runs to 12 residues. Germline V gene sequence: CDR1 SQVTM, CDR2 ANQGSEA. V was pared by 6 bases and J by 1 base, with 9 bases between. The DNA for the CDR3 is TGCAGCGTCCTAAGGGGGAACACTGAAGCTTTCTTT. As protein: CSVLRGNTEAFF. Complete variable domain (other parts from reference TRBV29-1 and TRBJ1-1): SAVISQKPSRDICQRGTSLTIQCQVDSQVTMMFWYRQQPGQSLTLIATANQGSEATYESGFVIDKFPISRPNLTFSTLTVSNMSPEDSSIYLCSVLRGNTEAFFGQGTRLTVV.

The chain couples TRBV5-1 to TRBJ1-1; D not resolved. This CDR3 is 12 amino acids long. The germline V gene encodes CDR1 SGHRS and CDR2 YFSETQ. V shed 7 bases and J shed 7 bases, with 14 bases lying between them. For the CDR3, the DNA is TGCGCCAGCGGAGAGTACGGGAGTGAAGCTTTCTTT. It codes for CASGEYGSEAFF.

The rearrangement links TRBV5-1 to TRBJ1-6; unclear D gene. There are 14 residues in the CDR3. CDR1 and CDR2 (germline): SGHRS, YFSETQ. V lost 0 bases and J lost 4, with 5 bases in between. The CDR3 protein is CASSLDLYNSPLHF. In nucleotides, the CDR3 is TGCGCCAGCAGCTTGGACTTATATAATTCACCCCTCCACTTT.

This clone showed up just a few times. V is TRBV21-1 and J is TRBJ1-2; the D segment call TRBD1 is taken from the table without a DNA check. TRBV21-1 is a recognized pseudogene. The CDR3 is 14 residues long. CDR3 sequence reads: CASSPTKEGVGYTF. The CDR3 nucleotides read TGTGCCAGCAGCCCGACGAAAGAGGGGGTTGGCTACACCTTC.

V and J are TRBV19 and TRBJ1-2; possibly TRBD1 for D (6 bases). The V end was cut by 3 bases, the J end by 3 bases, with 8 bases between. Germline V gene data show CDR1 as LNHDA and CDR2 as SQIVND (reference sequence). The CDR3 totals 13 residues. The CDR3 DNA reads as TGTGCCAGTAGTATGAGGGGGTACTATGGCTACACCTTC. Translated, it gives CASSMRGYYGYTF.

The chain joins TRBV18 to TRBJ1-1; D perhaps matches TRBD1 (5 bases). This CDR3 has 14 residues. Per germline, CDR1 KGHSH and CDR2 LQKENI. Trimming took 6 bases from V and 3 from J, leaving 14 bases between them. CDR3: CASSTNPGDTEAFF. The CDR3 coding sequence is TGTGCCAGCTCGACAAACCCGGGGGACACTGAAGCTTTCTTT.

The chain carries TRBV30 and TRBJ1-2; D not resolved. Per the germline V gene, CDR1 is GTSNPN and CDR2 is SVGIG (reference sequence). This CDR3 is 12 amino acids long. V gave up 4 bases and J gave up 5 bases, with 11 bases separating them. As DNA, the CDR3 is TGTGCCTGGACCCCACGGGGATATGGCTACACCTTC. This codes for CAWTPRGYGYTF.

This chain uses TRBV28 with TRBJ1-2; the D gene is possibly TRBD1 (6 bases). Germline V gene data show CDR1 as MDHEN and CDR2 as SYDVKM. This CDR3 is 16 amino acids long. Trimming shortened V by 3 bases and J by 8 bases, and 22 bases separated the two germline ends. The CDR3 region is CASSFSGGGSTRGYTF. CDR3 coding DNA: TGTGCCAGCAGTTTTTCGGGGGGCGGGTCTACCAGGGGCTACACCTTC.

This chain connects TRBV6-1 to TRBJ1-1; D might be TRBD1 (5 bases). Trimming took 2 bases from V and 10 from J, leaving 11 bases between them. This CDR3 contains 12 residues. Germline lookup yields CDR1 MNHNS and CDR2 SASEGT. The CDR3 DNA reads TGTGCCAGCAGTGAAAGTGAAGGGGCAGCTTTCTTT. It translates to CASSESEGAAFF.

This chain joins TRBV7-2 and TRBJ2-5; 11 positions match TRBD2. With 5 bases clipped from V and 5 bases from J, the junction kept 7 bases outside the gene matches. Germline values: CDR1 SGHTA, CDR2 FQGNSA. The CDR3 is made up of 15 amino acids. In DNA form, the CDR3 reads TGTGCCAGCAGCCTTCCGACTAGCGGGGTGGAGACCCAGTACTTC. This encodes CASSLPTSGVETQYF.

This clone was picked up one time. The genes are TRBV30 and TRBJ1-1; D perhaps matches TRBD1 (5 bases). Trimming pared 2 bases from V and 1 base from J, leaving 8 bases between. Germline CDR1 reads GTSNPN; CDR2 reads SVGIG (reference sequence). This CDR3 is 13 amino acids long. CDR3 in amino acids: CAWSLTGNTEAFF. Written as DNA, the CDR3 is TGTGCCTGGAGTCTAACAGGGAACACTGAAGCTTTCTTT.

This chain connects TRBV6-5 to TRBJ2-3; 9 nucleotides align to TRBD2. The CDR3 sequence is 16 residues long. V dropped 2 bases and J dropped 0; count of bases not matched to a gene: 3. Germline V gives CDR1 MNHEY, CDR2 SVGAGI. The CDR3 nucleotides are TGTGCCAGCAGTTACGGTAGCGGGGGTAGCACAGATACGCAGTATTTT. Protein sequence: CASSYGSGGSTDTQYF.

The V call is TRBV7-2, the J call TRBJ1-1; a weak D match, TRBD1 (5 bases). The V gene lost 5 bases and the J gene lost 5 bases, with 12 bases spanning the gap. The germline V gene has CDR1 SGHTA and CDR2 FQGNSA. The CDR3 has 13 amino acids. This chain's CDR3 is CASSLDRGTEAFF. CDR3 coding DNA: TGTGCCAGCAGCCTCGACCGGGGGACTGAAGCTTTCTTT.

The CDR3 sequence: CASSAWTGTYEQYV. The CDR3 DNA reads TGTGCCAGCAGCGCCTGGACAGGGACCTACGAGCAGTACGTC. The V gene is TRBV21-1, the J gene TRBJ2-7; the table's D call of TRBD1 was not tested on the DNA. TRBV21-1 is a pseudogene locus. There are 14 residues in the CDR3.

The chain carries TRBV2 and TRBJ1-1; D possibly corresponds to TRBD1 (5 bases). Germline V gene sequence: CDR1 SNHLY, CDR2 FYNNEI. Trimming pared 3 bases from V and 1 base from J, leaving 12 bases between. The CDR3 has 15 residues. CDR3 bases: TGTGCCAGCAGTGAGACCAGGACACCGAACACTGAAGCTTTCTTT. Translation: CASSETRTPNTEAFF.

The chain uses TRBV19 and TRBJ1-5, with D possibly being TRBD1 (5 bases). Germline lookup yields CDR1 LNHDA and CDR2 SQIVND (reference sequence). Trimming shortened V by 6 bases and J by 0 bases, and 9 bases separated the two germline ends. The CDR3 is made up of 14 amino acids. The CDR3 spells CASSRVYSNQPQHF. The DNA of the CDR3 is TGTGCCAGTAGCAGGGTCTATAGCAATCAGCCCCAGCATTTT.

This clone was found a few times. The V and J genes are TRBV9 and TRBJ2-3; 13 nucleotides line up with TRBD2. Germline V gene sequence: CDR1 SGDLS, CDR2 YYNGEE. Trimming cost V 0 bases and J 2 bases; bases outside gene matches: 9. The CDR3 is made up of 19 amino acids. The CDR3 region has the DNA TGTGCCAGCAGCGTAGGTCCGGGACTAGCGGGGTCGTTCACAGATACGCAGTATTTT. Protein product: CASSVGPGLAGSFTDTQYF.

V usage is TRBV30 and J usage is TRBJ1-1, with a weak D call TRBD1 (6 bases). The CDR3 spans 12 residues. The germline CDR1 and CDR2 sequences are GTSNPN and SVGIG (reference sequence). The V and J ends lost 7 bases and 4 bases respectively, with 13 bases between them. CDR3 residues: CASRQVITEAFF. CDR3 in DNA: TGTGCCTCGAGACAGGTAATCACTGAAGCTTTCTTT.

The rearrangement joins TRBV7-8 to TRBJ2-5; the D is unclear. V gave up 1 base and J gave up 0 bases, with 6 bases separating them. This CDR3 is built from 14 residues. The germline V gene has CDR1 SGHVS and CDR2 FQNEAQ. The CDR3 DNA is TGTGCCAGCAGCTTAGGTACAGACCAAGAGACCCAGTACTTC. It is translated as CASSLGTDQETQYF.

This sequence joins TRBV2 and TRBJ1-2; the match to TRBD1 covers 10 bases. The length of the CDR3 is 15 residues. Germline values: CDR1 SNHLY, CDR2 FYNNEI. Trimming removed 5 bases from V and 6 bases from J; junction bases left unmatched: 9. Here the CDR3 reads CASSPTSGTGDGYTF. The DNA for the CDR3 is TGTGCCAGCAGTCCCACCTCCGGGACAGGGGATGGCTACACCTTC.

The genes are TRBV6-5 and TRBJ1-1; the match to TRBD1 covers 8 bases. CDR3 size: 13 residues. Looked up from germline, CDR1 is MNHEY and CDR2 is SVGAGI. Germline trimming cut 6 bases from V and 5 bases from J; bases unmatched to any gene: 5. The CDR3 coding sequence is TGTGCCAGCAGAGCCACAGGGGGGACTGAAGCTTTCTTT. Its protein is CASRATGGTEAFF.

CDR3 in amino acids: CATSDLRLDTGELFF. CDR3 coding DNA: TGTGCCACCAGTGATTTGAGGCTAGACACCGGGGAGCTGTTTTTT. The chain combines TRBV24-1 with TRBJ2-2; D ambiguous. Deletions cut 0 bases from V and 3 bases from J, with 7 bases between. Per the germline V gene, CDR1 is KGHDR and CDR2 is SFDVKD. The CDR3 is made up of 15 amino acids.

This clone was recorded a few times. The rearrangement uses TRBV6-5 and TRBJ1-4; a possible D gene is TRBD1 (6 bases). Germline V gene data show CDR1 as MNHEY and CDR2 as SVGAGI. V lost 6 bases and J 0 bases, leaving 11 bases between the germline ends. The CDR3 has 15 amino acids. In nucleotides, the CDR3 is TGTGCCAGCAGACCAGGGGATGCAACTAATGAAAAACTGTTTTTT. It specifies CASRPGDATNEKLFF.

This chain links TRBV29-1 with TRBJ2-5, with TRBD2 matching over 7 bases. CDR3 length equals 12 residues. J lost 4 bases, V lost 7 bases, and 6 bases had no gene match. The germline gives CDR1 SQVTM, CDR2 ANQGSEA. The CDR3, as DNA: TGCAGCGCCCCGTGGGAGGGAGAGACCCAGTACTTC. Translation: CSAPWEGETQYF.

This chain links TRBV7-9 with TRBJ1-1, with D unresolved. Deletions cut 5 bases from V and 1 base from J, with 14 bases between. The CDR3 has 15 residues. Germline values: CDR1 SEHNR, CDR2 FQNEAQ (reference sequence). The CDR3: CASSPRVGKNTEAFF. In DNA form, the CDR3 reads TGTGCCAGCAGCCCCCGGGTCGGAAAGAACACTGAAGCTTTCTTT.

This chain connects TRBV2 to TRBJ1-2; 7 bases fit TRBD1. Germline CDR1 and CDR2: SNHLY and FYNNEI. This CDR3 comprises 13 residues. V gave up 4 bases and J gave up 6 bases; unmatched junction bases: 5. The CDR3 loop is CASSGGQGDGYTF. DNA for the CDR3: TGTGCCAGCAGTGGGGGGCAGGGGGATGGCTACACCTTC. The full variable domain, in which reference TRBV2 and TRBJ1-2 provide the parts outside the CDR3, is EPEVTQTPSHQVTQMGQEVILRCVPISNHLYFYWYRQILGQKVEFLVSFYNNEISEKSEIFDDQFSVERPDGSNFTLKIRSTKLEDSAMYFCASSGGQGDGYTFGSGTRLTVV.

V is TRBV6-2 or TRBV6-3 and J is TRBJ2-2; maybe TRBD2 (6 bases). The CDR3 extends over 15 amino acids. Germline V gives CDR1 MNHEY, CDR2 SVGEGT. The V gene lost 6 bases and the J gene lost 6 bases, with 17 bases spanning the gap. CDR3 sequence reads: CASSLLGGDAGELFF. The CDR3 bases are TGTGCCAGCAGCCTCTTGGGCGGGGATGCCGGGGAGCTGTTTTTT.

This clone was detected only a few times. The chain couples TRBV5-4 to TRBJ2-3; no clear D gene. V was pared by 0 bases and J by 3 bases, with 11 bases between. The CDR3 spans 15 residues. Germline V gene data show CDR1 as SGHNT and CDR2 as YYREEE (reference sequence). This CDR3 is CASSLGVPGTDTQYF. The CDR3 bases are TGTGCCAGCAGCTTGGGGGTCCCAGGTACAGATACGCAGTATTTT. The full variable domain, completed using reference TRBV5-4 and TRBJ2-3, is ETGVTQSPTHLIKTRGQQVTLRCSSQSGHNTVSWYQQALGQGPQFIFQYYREEENGRGNFPPRFSGLQFPNYSSELNVNALELDDSALYLCASSLGVPGTDTQYFGPGTRLTVL.